A selection of T cell receptor beta chains follows, all from one sample in a study of T cell responses to AZD1222 COVID-19 vaccine. Profiled with immunoSEQ multiplex PCR; TCRdb holds only in-frame clones, not every one. There are about 120,000 clones in the sample; 75% to 90% occur only once, and about 7.1% lies in the top ten. The material was peripheral blood, obtained 28 days after the second AZD1222 dose. The receptor source for this set is an adult who received the AZD1222 COVID-19 vaccine. Each CDR3 is given with its conserved first and last residue. D genes are given only for firm matches.

d_gene	v_gene	j_gene	CDR3aa
.	TRBV14	TRBJ2-7	CASSPGAGYEQYF
.	TRBV2	TRBJ2-7	CASSVTGVQYF
TRBD2	TRBV9	TRBJ2-3	CASSVAPSGGGTQYF
TRBD2	TRBV4-1	TRBJ2-7	CASSERGLAGDGEQYF
TRBD2	TRBV5-4	TRBJ2-7	CASSPGTSGRYEQYF
TRBD2	TRBV24-1	TRBJ2-3	CATSDPSGRAPDTQYF
.	TRBV2	TRBJ2-5	CASNVDRNQETQYF
TRBD2	TRBV28	TRBJ2-7	CASSTVGEGEDEQYF
TRBD1	TRBV23-1	TRBJ2-1	CASSHRGQDEQFF
.	TRBV5-1	TRBJ2-3	CASSLAPKTDTQYF
.	TRBV4-1	TRBJ1-5	CASSQVLGNGNQPQHF
.	TRBV21-1	TRBJ2-3	CASSTQRATADTQYF
.	TRBV13	TRBJ1-3	CASSRAGGGNTIYF
.	TRBV6-2/TRBV6-3	TRBJ2-2	CASSYSITPGTGELFF
.	TRBV18	TRBJ2-7	CASSPVSRDTESYEQYF
.	TRBV5-5	TRBJ2-5	CASSLMATQETQYF
TRBD2	TRBV27	TRBJ2-2	CASSRVGTSLTGELFF
TRBD2	TRBV4-1	TRBJ2-1	CASRWTSGGRNEQFF
.	TRBV28	TRBJ2-1	CASSPRNEQFF
.	TRBV5-1	TRBJ2-1	CASSWRTTLSYNEQFF
TRBD1	TRBV2	TRBJ1-5	CASSADRDNQPQHF
.	TRBV6-5	TRBJ1-2	CASSPLAWAGGYTF
.	TRBV5-1	TRBJ1-3	CASAGEPGNTIYF
.	TRBV5-1	TRBJ2-2	CASSNLAVGATGSGELFF
TRBD1	TRBV2	TRBJ2-3	CASSADRVDTQYF
TRBD1	TRBV3-1/TRBV3-2	TRBJ2-7	CASTLYRGPPYEQYF
TRBD2	TRBV18	TRBJ2-3	CASSPRTGGRDTQYF
TRBD1	TRBV11-3	TRBJ2-1	CASSSPGQVYNEQFF
.	TRBV6-5	TRBJ1-2	CASSYSISAIYGYTF
.	TRBV2	TRBJ2-3	CASKGADTQYF
TRBD1	TRBV5-5	TRBJ1-2	CASSLGQGTRGYTF
.	TRBV21-1	TRBJ1-4	CASSKVSRTTNEKLFF
.	TRBV19	TRBJ2-7	CASSSSETYEQYF
TRBD2	TRBV9	TRBJ2-1	CASSYGLAVTDNEQFF
.	TRBV12-3/TRBV12-4	TRBJ1-6	CASSADPVAPLHF
.	TRBV5-5	TRBJ2-1	CASSWGGFRGAGRYNEQFF
TRBD2	TRBV5-1	TRBJ2-7	CASSSQGGGLGEQYF
.	TRBV2	TRBJ1-2	CASRGEAGNYGYTF
TRBD1	TRBV24-1	TRBJ2-5	CATSDLGPGQLGETQYF
.	TRBV6-4	TRBJ2-5	CASTTETQYF
.	TRBV6-5	TRBJ1-2	CASRNDRLYGYTF
.	TRBV2	TRBJ1-2	CASSARGNSNYGYTF